This T cell receptor (beta chain) was sequenced in a study of shared clonotypes between healthy human individuals. Sorted-subset replicate PCR reactions were performed with 150 to 200 ng DNA, corresponding to roughly 30,000 T cell genomes. Sequenced by immunoSEQ multiplex PCR; TCRdb stores in-frame clones only, minus some. Of 2.3 million or so clones in the sample, 93% were seen once. Details on this clone: Antigen specificity is unknown.

Study results and limitations: The donor pool, a small one, limited the genetic and exposure-history diversity represented. Generally, naive subsets came out with larger estimated richness than memory subsets.

Looked up from germline, CDR1 is SEHNR and CDR2 is FQNEAQ (reference sequence). This CDR3 region has 16 residues. J gave up 8 bases and V 2 bases, and 10 bases lay outside the gene matches. The receptor comes from a man younger than 35 in good health. Some clones in this sample may be carry-over from other donors' samples. The V call is TRBV7-9, the J call TRBJ2-3; TRBD2 matches 10 bases. The sample taken for sequencing was naive CD4+ T cells from PBMCs. Subset in this sample: CD45RA+ positively selected. The CDR3 protein is CASSLSPSGSLPTQYF. CDR3 nucleotide sequence: TGTGCCAGCAGCTTATCTCCTAGCGGGAGCCTGCCTACGCAGTATTTT. Full variable domain (missing parts from reference TRBV7-9 and TRBJ2-3): DTGVSQNPRHKITKRGQNVTFRCDPISEHNRLYWYRQTLGQGPEFLTYFQNEAQLEKSRLLSDRFSAERPKGSFSTLEIQRTEQGDSAMYLCASSLSPSGSLPTQYFGPGTRLTVL.